This T cell receptor beta chain emerged from a study of blood T cell repertoires in COVID-19. The CDR3 runs to 11 residues. The V and J ends lost 3 bases and 8 bases respectively, with 5 bases between them. The germline gives CDR1 SGHTA, CDR2 FQGTGA. About this clone itself: With a much larger clone just one base away, this may be a read error.

Libraries were prepared by immunoSEQ multiplex PCR; TCRdb keeps only in-frame clonotypes and omits some of them. The table includes around 250,000 clones, 70% to 90% detected once. This chain links TRBV7-3 with TRBJ2-1; D remains ambiguous. Specimen: PBMCs or T cells enriched from blood (not recorded which). The sequence derives from a woman between 50 and 59 years old who had recovered from COVID-19. In DNA form, the CDR3 reads TGTGCCAGCAGCTTCCGGGATGAGCAGTTCTTC. Translated: CASSFRDEQFF.